This TCR beta chain was documented in a study of blood T cell repertoires in COVID-19. The CDR3 contains 17 residues. V trimming: 7 bases; J trimming: 7 bases; junction bases outside the gene matches: 18. Germline CDR1 and CDR2: LNHDA and SQIVND (reference sequence). The table came from immunoSEQ multiplex PCR; TCRdb's copy has only in-frame clones and leaves some out. There are tens of thousands of clones in the sample; approximately 85% occur only once, and around 3.1% lies in the top ten. Sequenced: peripheral blood. This sequence joins TRBV19 and TRBJ1-4; TRBD1 aligns across 7 bases. The receptor comes from a man aged 45 to 65 with active COVID-19. CDR3 residues: CASTNLELGGAGEKLFF. As DNA, the CDR3 is TGTGCCAGTACTAATCTCGAATTAGGGGGCGCGGGTGAAAAACTGTTTTTT.